Detailed here is one TCR beta chain. CDR3 length equals 15 residues. V was trimmed by 6 bases and J by 2 bases, leaving 14 bases between them. The multiple sclerosis controls consisted of treatment-naive patients with relapsing-remitting disease, either stable or active. It was negative isolation that provided the CD8+ and CD4+ T cells, whereas TEMRA cells were enriched by FACS. This sample was included in a study of CD8 T cells in Susac syndrome. The RNA, about 0.5 to 1 ug, was put through reverse transcription using random hexamers. A multiplex approach, immunoSEQ multiplex PCR, amplified TCR beta CDR3 across 54 Vbeta and 13 Jbeta. TCRdb analysed the immunoSEQ multiplex PCR reads with MiXCR anew, one entry per CDR3 protein. The sample gives 250,000 to 300,000 distinct CDR3 sequences, 89% of which show up once; 0.18% is in the top ten.

The rearrangement uses TRBV12-3 or TRBV12-4 and TRBJ1-3; D remains unclear. The source is a human donor with multiple sclerosis. Specimen: CD8+ T cells from PBMCs. CDR3 region: CASSWRVLTGNTIYF. The CDR3 nucleotides are TGTGCCAGCAGCTGGAGGGTTTTAACTGGAAACACCATATATTTT.